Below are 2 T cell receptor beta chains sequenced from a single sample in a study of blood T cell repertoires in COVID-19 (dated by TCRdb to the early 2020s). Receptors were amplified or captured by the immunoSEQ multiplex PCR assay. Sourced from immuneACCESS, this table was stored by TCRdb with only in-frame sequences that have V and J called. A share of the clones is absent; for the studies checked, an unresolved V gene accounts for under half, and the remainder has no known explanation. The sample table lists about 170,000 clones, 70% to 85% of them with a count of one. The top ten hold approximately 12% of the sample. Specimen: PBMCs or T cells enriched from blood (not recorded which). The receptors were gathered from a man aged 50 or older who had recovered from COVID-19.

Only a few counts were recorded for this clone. CDR3 nucleotide sequence: TGTGCCAGCAGCCAGGGACAGATGAACACTGAAGCTTTCTTT. The encoded protein is CASSQGQMNTEAFF. The V gene is TRBV5-4, the J gene TRBJ1-1, with 7 bases matching TRBD1. This CDR3 is 14 amino acids long. J was trimmed by 0 bases and V by 4 bases; bases with no gene match: 3. Germline CDR1 and CDR2: SGHNT and YYREEE (reference sequence).

CDR3 nucleotide sequence: TGTGCCACCAGCAGTACAGGGGGTGTACAGCCCCAGCATTTT. This sequence encodes CATSSTGGVQPQHF. V usage is TRBV15 and J usage is TRBJ1-5; 8 nucleotides agree with TRBD1. From germline, CDR1 is LNHNV and CDR2 YYDKDF (reference sequence). After removal of 3 bases from V and 7 bases from J, the junction contained 5 bases not matched to a gene. The CDR3 length is 14 residues.